This record concerns one T cell receptor (beta chain) sequence. Antigen: not known. This sample stems from a study of early stage breast cancer tumors. Study-wide findings and caveats: In about 85% of the 16 patients, blood comparison separated tumor from normal breast. Functional markers like CD4, CD8 and FOXP3 were missed in bulk sequencing. Enriched TCRB sequences shared across patients were mostly commonly generated sequences.

CDR1 and CDR2 from the germline V gene are GTSNPN and SVGIG (reference sequence). The junction had 8 bases not matched to a gene; V was cut back by 0 bases and J by 10 bases. The length of the CDR3 is 15 residues. Sequencing was performed with immunoSEQ multiplex PCR; in TCRdb, only in-frame clones are kept and a portion is missing. Found here are tens of thousands of clones, approximately 72% of them singletons; the top ten hold roughly 6.8%. The sequenced sample was blood. The source of this sequence is a person between 45 and 65 years old with breast cancer. The chain combines TRBV30 with TRBJ2-1; TRBD2 aligns across 11 bases. CDR3 sequence: CAWSVFSGGAKEQFF. CDR3 nucleotide sequence: TGTGCCTGGAGTGTATTTAGCGGGGGGGCGAAGGAGCAGTTCTTC.